The 8 T cell receptor beta chains reported below all come from one sample, sequenced in a study of CD8+ T cells in alopecia areata. This sample's treatment: oral pan-JAK inhibitor, 5-10 mg twice daily. Extracted from the samples, RNA was reverse transcribed into cDNA to serve as the sequencing template. Method: immunoSEQ multiplex PCR; TCRdb's copy keeps in-frame clones and lacks some. The data contain about 180,000 clones, about 61% of them singletons. Material: CD4+ T cells sorted from blood, obtained between weeks 55 and 65, from a patient treated with tofacitinib. Source of these receptors: a human donor with alopecia areata.

J is TRBJ1-2 and V is TRBV29-1; TRBD1 is a possible D gene (5 bases). The CDR3 sequence is 10 residues long. V lost 4 bases and J lost 6, with 6 bases in between. Germline V gene data show CDR1 as SQVTM and CDR2 as ANQGSEA. The CDR3 loop is CSVAGNGYTF. CDR3 nucleotides: TGCAGCGTTGCAGGGAATGGCTACACCTTC.

V gene TRBV7-9 combines with J gene TRBJ1-2, with D perhaps TRBD1 (5 bases). Trimming removed 3 bases from V and 8 bases from J, with 22 bases in between. Germline CDR1 reads SEHNR; CDR2 reads FQNEAQ (reference sequence). The length of the CDR3 is 16 residues. CDR3 nucleotides: TGTGCCAGCAGCTTCCGGGACCGCCGGAGAGTTAGGGGCTACACCTTC. Translated, it gives CASSFRDRRRVRGYTF.

V is TRBV7-6 and J is TRBJ2-1; D uncertain. This CDR3 has 11 amino acids. CDR1 and CDR2 (germline): SGHVS, FNYEAQ. V was cut by 5 bases and J by 12 bases, with 11 bases left in between. The CDR3 protein is CASSPGWMQFF. CDR3 coding DNA: TGTGCCAGCAGCCCTGGTTGGATGCAGTTCTTC.

The gene calls are TRBV4-1 and TRBJ2-2, with a tentative D call TRBD1 (6 bases). V gave up 4 bases and J gave up 6 bases, with 18 bases separating them. CDR1 MGHRA and CDR2 YSYEKL come from the germline V gene. There are 16 residues in the CDR3. The CDR3 bases are TGCGCCAGCAGCCGACCCACAGGGACGGTAGCCGGGGAGCTGTTTTTT. This gives the protein CASSRPTGTVAGELFF.

The chain combines TRBV29-1 with TRBJ2-7; 7 nucleotides match TRBD2. CDR1 SQVTM and CDR2 ANQGSEA come from the germline V gene. The CDR3 totals 14 residues. J gave up 6 bases and V 3 bases, and 11 bases lay outside the gene matches. The chain's CDR3 is CSVDGSGGSAEQYF. CDR3 DNA: TGCAGCGTTGACGGATCGGGAGGATCCGCCGAGCAGTACTTC.

This sequence joins TRBV15 and TRBJ1-1; 8 bases are shared with TRBD1. The ends lost 2 bases at V and 4 bases at J; junction bases unmatched: 6. The germline gives CDR1 LNHNV, CDR2 YYDKDF (reference sequence). The CDR3 consists of 15 residues. CDR3 DNA: TGTGCCACCAGCAGAAAACAGGGGGGAATCACTGAAGCTTTCTTT. Protein: CATSRKQGGITEAFF. Looking up the rest from reference TRBV15 and TRBJ1-1 gives the full variable domain: DAMVIQNPRYQVTQFGKPVTLSCSQTLNHNVMYWYQQKSSQAPKLLFHYYDKDFNNEADTPDNFQSRRPNTSFCFLDIRSPGLGDTAMYLCATSRKQGGITEAFFGQGTRLTVV.

This clone was recorded only once. V gene TRBV2 combines with J gene TRBJ2-2, with unresolved D. V dropped 3 bases and J dropped 2 bases, with 13 bases sitting between them. CDR3 length: 16 residues. Per the germline V gene, CDR1 is SNHLY and CDR2 is FYNNEI. CDR3 nucleotides: TGTGCCAGCAGTGAGTCGGACCCTTTCAACACCGGGGAGCTGTTTTTT. Protein product: CASSESDPFNTGELFF.

The rearrangement joins TRBV29-1 to TRBJ1-6, with D possibly matching TRBD1 (6 bases). Trimming removed 7 bases from V and 4 bases from J, with 17 bases in between. Germline CDR1 is SQVTM and CDR2 is ANQGSEA. The CDR3 covers 15 residues. The CDR3 nucleotides are TGCAGCGGGGCCGGGGGGGACATGTATAATTCACCCCTCCACTTT. This gives the protein CSGAGGDMYNSPLHF.